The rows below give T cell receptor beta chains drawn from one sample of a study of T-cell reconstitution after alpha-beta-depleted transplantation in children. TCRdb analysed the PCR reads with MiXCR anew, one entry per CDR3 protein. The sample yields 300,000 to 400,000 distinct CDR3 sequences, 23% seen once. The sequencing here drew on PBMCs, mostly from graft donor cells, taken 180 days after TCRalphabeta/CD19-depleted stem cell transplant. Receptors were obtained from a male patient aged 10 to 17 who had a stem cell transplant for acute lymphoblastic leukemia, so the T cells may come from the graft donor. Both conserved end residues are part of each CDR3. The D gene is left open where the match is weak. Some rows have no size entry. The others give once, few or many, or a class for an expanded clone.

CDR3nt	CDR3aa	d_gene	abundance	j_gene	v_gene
TGCAGTGCTAGAATCGGGTCCCTTCGCAATGAGCCCCAGCATTTT	CSARIGSLRNEPQHF	NA	NA	TRBJ1-5	TRBV20-1
TGTGCCAGCAGCATCCTACTAGCGGGAGGACCCGGGGAGCTGTTTTTT	CASSILLAGGPGELFF	TRBD2	NA	TRBJ2-2	TRBV7-9
TGCGCCAGCAGCCAAAATGTAGCGGGAGGACGGGACATTCAGTACTTC	CASSQNVAGGRDIQYF	TRBD2	NA	TRBJ2-4	TRBV4-1
TGTGCCAGCAGCTTAACCGGGGTAGCGGGAGGATCATCCTACAATGAGCAGTTCTTC	CASSLTGVAGGSSYNEQFF	TRBD2	NA	TRBJ2-1	TRBV7-3
TGTGCCAGCAGCCAAGACCCTAGCGCAGATACGCAGTATTTT	CASSQDPSADTQYF	NA	NA	TRBJ2-3	TRBV4-2
TGTGCCAGTAGTACGGACGTCTACAATGAGCAGTTCTTC	CASSTDVYNEQFF	NA	NA	TRBJ2-1	TRBV19
TGCGCCAGCAGCTTGGACAGAGCGGGGACCTACTACGAGCAGTACTTC	CASSLDRAGTYYEQYF	TRBD2	NA	TRBJ2-7	TRBV5-1
TGTGCCAGCAGCCCCTGGCGGGAGTTGGGCGACGAGCAGTACTTC	CASSPWRELGDEQYF	TRBD2	few	TRBJ2-7	TRBV4-2
TGTGCCAGCAGCTTAGTTCCCGACCCCTCCTACGAGCAGTACTTC	CASSLVPDPSYEQYF	NA	NA	TRBJ2-7	TRBV7-2
TGCGCCAGCAGCCAATCGGGCGGGAGAGAGGGAAACAATGAGCAGTTCTTC	CASSQSGGREGNNEQFF	TRBD2	few	TRBJ2-1	TRBV4-1
TGCAGCGTTGAACCGGTCCTAGCGAATGAGCAGTTCTTC	CSVEPVLANEQFF	NA	few	TRBJ2-1	TRBV29-1
TGTGCCAGCAGCAAAGCCCAGAGGATGAACACTGAAGCTTTCTTT	CASSKAQRMNTEAFF	NA	NA	TRBJ1-1	TRBV21-1
TGTGCCACCAGTGATTGTGATGGGACTATACTAACCCATGAGCAGTTCTTC	CATSDCDGTILTHEQFF	TRBD2	few	TRBJ2-1	TRBV24-1
TGCGCCAGCAGCTTGGTGGGACTAGCGGGAGGGATAGATGAGCAGTTCTTC	CASSLVGLAGGIDEQFF	TRBD2	few	TRBJ2-1	TRBV5-1
TGCAGTGCTAGAGATGCTCTAGGGGGGAACACTGAAGCTTTCTTT	CSARDALGGNTEAFF	NA	few	TRBJ1-1	TRBV20-1
TGTGCCAGCAGCCCCAGGGGGCGTTGGCAAGAGACCCAGTACTTC	CASSPRGRWQETQYF	TRBD1	few	TRBJ2-5	TRBV9
TGTGCCATCAGTGAGACGGTGAACACTGAAGCTTTCTTT	CAISETVNTEAFF	NA	few	TRBJ1-1	TRBV10-3
TGTGCCAGCAGTTTAAAGGGACTAGCGCCAAAGACCCAGTACTTC	CASSLKGLAPKTQYF	TRBD2	NA	TRBJ2-5	TRBV27
TGTGCCAGCAGCCAATCAGGACTAGCGGGAGTTCACGGGGAGCTGTTTTTT	CASSQSGLAGVHGELFF	TRBD2	NA	TRBJ2-2	TRBV3-1
TGTGCCAGCAGCCGGCGGACTAGCGGGAGGTCCTACAATGAGCAGTTCTTC	CASSRRTSGRSYNEQFF	TRBD2	NA	TRBJ2-1	TRBV11-2
TGTGCCAGCAGCTTAGGTCGGGCTAGCGGGACTTACGAGCAGTACTTC	CASSLGRASGTYEQYF	TRBD2	NA	TRBJ2-7	TRBV7-2
TGTGCCAGCAGTGAGCCTAGCGGAATAGCCTACGAGCAGTACTTC	CASSEPSGIAYEQYF	TRBD2	NA	TRBJ2-7	TRBV6-1
TGTGCCAGCAGTCAGGGCCCTTACAATGAGCAGTTCTTC	CASSQGPYNEQFF	NA	NA	TRBJ2-1	TRBV7-3
TGTGCCAGCAGCTTGGTAAGAGGAAACATTCAGTACTTC	CASSLVRGNIQYF	NA	few	TRBJ2-4	TRBV5-6